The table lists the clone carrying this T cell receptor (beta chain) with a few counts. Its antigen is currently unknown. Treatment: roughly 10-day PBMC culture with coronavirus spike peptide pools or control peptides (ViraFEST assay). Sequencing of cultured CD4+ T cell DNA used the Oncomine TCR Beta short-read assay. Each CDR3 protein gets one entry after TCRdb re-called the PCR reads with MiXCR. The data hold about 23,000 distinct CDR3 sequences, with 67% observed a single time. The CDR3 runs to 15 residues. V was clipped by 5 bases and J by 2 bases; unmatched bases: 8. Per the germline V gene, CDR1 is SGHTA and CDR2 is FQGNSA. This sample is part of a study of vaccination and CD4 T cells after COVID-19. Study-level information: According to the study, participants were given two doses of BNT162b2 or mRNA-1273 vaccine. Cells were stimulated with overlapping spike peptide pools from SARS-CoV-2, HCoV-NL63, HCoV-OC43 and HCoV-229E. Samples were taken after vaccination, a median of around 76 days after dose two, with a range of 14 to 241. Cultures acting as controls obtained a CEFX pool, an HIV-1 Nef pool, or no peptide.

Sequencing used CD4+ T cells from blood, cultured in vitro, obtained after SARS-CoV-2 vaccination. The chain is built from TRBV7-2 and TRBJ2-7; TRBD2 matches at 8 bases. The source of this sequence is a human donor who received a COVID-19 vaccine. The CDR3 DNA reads TGTGCCAGCAGCCCGCGGACGGGGGGGACCTACGAGCAGTACTTC. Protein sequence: CASSPRTGGTYEQYF.